This T cell receptor (beta chain) originates from a study of CD8 T cells in Susac syndrome. RNA amounts of roughly 0.45 to 1 ug underwent reverse transcription with random hexamers. TCRdb reprocessed the immunoSEQ multiplex PCR reads via MiXCR and lists one record per CDR3 protein. The sample has under 200,000 distinct CDR3 sequences, 92% seen once. The authors carried out high-throughput sequencing of TCR beta. They applied it to CD8+ and CD4+ T cells obtained from blood. While CD8+ and CD4+ T cells were isolated negatively, TEMRA cells were enriched by FACS. Remarks on this clonotype: Its antigen is as yet unknown.

Germline V gene lookup returns CDR1 ENHRY and CDR2 SYGVKD. The ends lost 6 bases at V and 4 bases at J; junction bases unmatched: 4. The CDR3 runs to 13 residues. Points from the study as a whole: A relatively small number of individuals underwent TCR sequencing and HLA analysis.

The sequencing sample was made of CD4+ T cells from PBMCs. This clonotype was obtained from a human donor in good health. The chain carries TRBV10-3 and TRBJ2-5, with 8 bases identical to TRBD2. The CDR3: CAIRVREGETQYF. The CDR3 DNA reads as TGTGCCATCAGGGTCCGGGAGGGAGAGACCCAGTACTTC.